The T cell receptor beta chain under discussion was sequenced for a study of blood T cell repertoires in COVID-19. Across the study: Sites across the United States, Italy and Spain contributed samples from acute and convalescent COVID-19. T cells, B-cell-depleted T cells, or PBMCs supplied cDNA or gDNA.

The CDR3 length is 15 residues. The V and J ends lost 5 bases and 2 bases, in that order; junction bases with no gene match: 7. Germline CDR1 is SGHTA and CDR2 is FQGTGA. Authors' methods: How many nucleated cells were present was estimated from reference gene primer amplification. Assay used: immunoSEQ multiplex PCR; TCRdb lists only in-frame clones, some missing. The V and J calls and clone size were taken over from that table, and D and trimming were inferred from the DNA. Of roughly 86,000 clones in the sample, about 80% were seen once. The genes are TRBV7-3 and TRBJ2-3; 7 bases agree with TRBD1. Material for sequencing was peripheral blood. This TCR was recovered from a woman in her 70s with acute or convalescent COVID-19. The DNA of the CDR3 is TGTGCCAGCAGCACCACCGGGACAGCCACAGATACGCAGTATTTT. Amino acid sequence: CASSTTGTATDTQYF.